The 14 T cell receptor beta chains below were found in one sample sequenced in a study of identical twins. TCRdb reprocessed the 5' RACE reads via MiXCR and lists one record per CDR3 protein. The sample comprises 200,000 to 300,000 distinct CDR3 sequences, around 7.6% of which are singletons, and around 5% rests with the top ten. These data were also reused for a study on yellow fever vaccine responses in identical twins.

Sequencing used CD8+ T cells sorted from blood. These receptors came from a woman under 30 in good health.

This clonotype turned up a few times. The rearrangement joins TRBV14 to TRBJ2-3; tentatively, D is TRBD2 (5 bases). This CDR3 comprises 14 residues. Germline V gives CDR1 SGHDN, CDR2 FVKESK. Trimming shortened V by 6 bases and J by 3 bases, and 13 bases separated the two germline ends. CDR3: CASSNPPGTDTQYF. The CDR3 DNA reads as TGTGCCAGCAGTAACCCCCCGGGGACAGATACGCAGTATTTT.

This clonotype occurred many times. The genes are TRBV9 and TRBJ2-4; 9 nucleotides match TRBD1. V lost 2 bases, J lost 5 bases, and 5 bases stayed unmatched. The length of the CDR3 is 15 residues. From germline, CDR1 is SGDLS and CDR2 YYNGEE. The CDR3 DNA is TGTGCCAGCAGCGTCGTTGGGGACAGGGAAAACATTCAGTACTTC. This translates into CASSVVGDRENIQYF. The entire variable domain, with the rest obtained from reference TRBV9 and TRBJ2-4, is as follows: DSGVTQTPKHLITATGQRVTLRCSPRSGDLSVYWYQQSLDQGLQFLIQYYNGEERAKGNILERFSAQQFPDLHSELNLSSLELGDSALYFCASSVVGDRENIQYFGAGTRLSVL.

This clonotype was observed a few times. CDR3 residues: CASSDRTGREEQYF. For the CDR3, the DNA is TGTGCCAGCAGCGATCGGACAGGCCGGGAGGAGCAGTACTTC. This rearrangement joins TRBV13 to TRBJ2-7, with a tentative D call TRBD1 (7 bases). The CDR3 sequence is 14 residues long. Germline CDR1 reads PRHDT; CDR2 reads FYEKMQ (reference sequence). V lost 5 bases to trimming and J lost 7 bases, with 18 bases between them. Together with reference TRBV13 and TRBJ2-7, the CDR3 gives the full variable domain: AAGVIQSPRHLIKEKRETATLKCYPIPRHDTVYWYQQGPGQDPQFLISFYEKMQSDKGSIPDRFSAQQFSDYHSELNMSSLELGDSALYFCASSDRTGREEQYFGPGTRLTVT.

The V and J genes are TRBV7-7 and TRBJ2-5; the D is unclear. Germline V CDR1 and CDR2: SSHAT, FNYEAQ (reference sequence). V was trimmed by 5 bases and J by 1 base, leaving 14 bases between them. The CDR3 has 15 residues. The CDR3: CASSQLTNSQETQYF. CDR3 sequence (DNA): TGTGCCAGCAGCCAGTTGACAAACAGCCAAGAGACCCAGTACTTC.

This clonotype has a count of ten or more. The rearrangement joins TRBV12-3 or TRBV12-4 to TRBJ2-1, with D possibly matching TRBD2 (6 bases). CDR3 length equals 15 residues. Between the trimmed V and J ends, which lost 6 bases and 5 bases, there was a span of 17 bases. The CDR3 spells CASRRRGNVNNEQFF. The CDR3 DNA is TGTGCCAGCAGAAGGAGGGGAAACGTAAACAATGAGCAGTTCTTC.

This clonotype showed up many times. This chain joins TRBV24-1 and TRBJ2-1; the match to TRBD2 covers 8 bases. Trimming at V came to 0 bases and at J to 12 bases, leaving 9 bases not matched to a gene. The CDR3 length is 15 residues. The V gene's germline CDR1 is KGHDR and CDR2 SFDVKD. Here the CDR3 reads CATSDLGTSKFGQFF. CDR3 in DNA: TGTGCCACCAGTGATTTGGGGACTAGTAAGTTCGGGCAGTTCTTC.

This clonotype was seen many times. J is TRBJ2-3 and V is TRBV27; D may be TRBD1 or TRBD2 (5 bases each). Germline V gives CDR1 MNHEY, CDR2 SMNVEV (reference sequence). CDR3 length: 16 amino acids. Trimming shortened V by 0 bases and J by 6 bases, and 16 bases separated the two germline ends. The CDR3 region is CASSLSGPFSRDTQYF. The CDR3 region has the DNA TGTGCCAGCAGTTTATCGGGACCATTTTCCAGGGATACGCAGTATTTT.

This clonotype was seen at least ten times. The chain couples TRBV4-1 to TRBJ1-5; 8 bases match TRBD1. With 3 bases clipped from V and 4 bases from J, the junction kept 8 bases outside the gene matches. Germline V gene lookup returns CDR1 MGHRA and CDR2 YSYEKL. The CDR3 sequence is 16 residues long. The CDR3 DNA reads as TGCGCCAGCAGCCACCGAACGGACAGGGAGAATCAGCCCCAGCATTTT. Amino acid sequence: CASSHRTDRENQPQHF.

The CDR3 protein is CAAGGSTLYQETQYF. In DNA form, the CDR3 reads TGTGCCGCTGGGGGATCCACCCTGTACCAAGAGACCCAGTACTTC. V usage is TRBV2 and J usage is TRBJ2-5; D possibly uses TRBD1 or TRBD2 (5 bases each). CDR1 and CDR2 from the germline V gene are SNHLY and FYNNEI. The length of the CDR3 is 15 residues. V was trimmed by 11 bases and J by 0 bases, leaving 19 bases between them.

This clonotype has at least ten counts. The chain carries TRBV12-3 or TRBV12-4 and TRBJ1-1; D is possibly TRBD1 (6 bases). The CDR3 length is 15 residues. Trimming took 7 bases from V and 4 from J, leaving 19 bases between them. The CDR3 DNA reads TGTGCCAGCACCCCGGGAGGGGGTTATGGCACTGAAGCTTTCTTT. The encoded protein is CASTPGGGYGTEAFF.

The chain carries TRBV5-6 and TRBJ2-2; D possibly corresponds to TRBD2 (6 bases). V lost 4 bases to trimming and J lost 2 bases, with 12 bases between them. The V gene's germline CDR1 is SGHDT and CDR2 YYEEEE. The CDR3 extends over 15 amino acids. The chain's CDR3 is CASSRAGINTGELFF. In nucleotides, the CDR3 is TGTGCCAGCAGCAGGGCGGGAATAAACACCGGGGAGCTGTTTTTT.

This clonotype occurred many times. The chain employs TRBV6-5 and TRBJ2-2; TRBD1 is a possible D gene (6 bases). This CDR3 contains 15 residues. The V end lost 4 bases, the J end lost 1 base, and 10 bases lay between the germline ends. Per the germline V gene, CDR1 is MNHEY and CDR2 is SVGAGI. The CDR3 bases are TGTGCCAGCAGTTTTATCAGGGGGAACACCGGGGAGCTGTTTTTT. Its protein is CASSFIRGNTGELFF.

Comments on this clonotype: A much larger clone differs by one base, so this may be a read error. This chain joins TRBV24-1 and TRBJ2-2, with TRBD2 identical over 8 bases. Losses at the gene ends were 5 bases for V and 3 bases for J; bases not matched to a gene: 13. Germline V gene lookup returns CDR1 KGHDR and CDR2 SFDVKD. CDR3 length: 18 amino acids. The CDR3 DNA follows: TGTGCCACCAGTGGTACGGGATCTAGCGGGCGCTACACCGGGGAGCTGTTTTTT. Translating it yields CATSGTGSSGRYTGELFF.

The chain has TRBV6-2 or TRBV6-3 and TRBJ2-7, with TRBD1 as a possible D gene (5 bases). The germline V gene encodes CDR1 MNHEY and CDR2 SVGEGT. The CDR3 length is 14 residues. Trimming stripped 5 bases from V and 1 base from J, with 12 bases between. Here the CDR3 DNA reads TGTGCCAGCAGTCTCAGGGCAGGATCCTACGAGCAGTACGTC. This gives the protein CASSLRAGSYEQYV.